Presented here are 12 T cell receptor beta chains from one specimen sequenced in a study of identical twins. TCRdb re-called the 5' RACE reads through MiXCR, storing one row per CDR3 protein. The sample holds roughly 240,000 distinct CDR3 sequences, roughly 7% seen once. These same data were also listed under a study on yellow fever vaccine responses in identical twins.

Sequenced sample: memory (CD45RO+) T cells sorted from blood. These receptors all stem from a woman between 18 and 30 years old in good health.

This clonotype has only a few counts. The chain uses TRBV6-1 and TRBJ2-1, with unresolved D. CDR1 and CDR2 from the germline V gene are MNHNS and SASEGT. V lost 1 base to trimming and J lost 0 bases, with 13 bases between them. This CDR3 contains 17 residues. Here the CDR3 reads CASSEGGLTISYNEQFF. CDR3 nucleotide sequence: TGTGCCAGCAGTGAAGGGGGTCTAACCATCTCCTACAATGAGCAGTTCTTC.

This clonotype was recorded a few times. The V and J genes are TRBV6-2 or TRBV6-3 and TRBJ1-5; the D gene is possibly TRBD1 (6 bases). Germline CDR1 reads MNHEY; CDR2 reads SVGEGT. The CDR3 covers 14 residues. Between the trimmed V and J ends, which lost 6 bases and 9 bases, there was a span of 18 bases. DNA of the CDR3: TGTGCCAGCAGGACAGCGGGGGGCACTGGGCCCCAGCATTTT. It codes for CASRTAGGTGPQHF.

This clonotype was detected a few times. V gene TRBV6-1 combines with J gene TRBJ2-4; TRBD1 is a possible D gene (8 bases). The germline V gene has CDR1 MNHNS and CDR2 SASEGT. Between the trimmed V and J ends, which lost 6 bases and 10 bases, there was a span of 16 bases. This CDR3 contains 13 residues. CDR3 DNA sequence: TGTGCCAGCAGACAGGGGGGGCAGGGGATTCAGTACTTC. Translation gives CASRQGGQGIQYF.

This rearrangement joins TRBV28 to TRBJ2-5; D might be TRBD1 (5 bases). V lost 3 bases and J lost 5, with 13 bases in between. Looked up from germline, CDR1 is MDHEN and CDR2 is SYDVKM. This CDR3 comprises 14 residues. CDR3 DNA sequence: TGTGCCAGCAGTTTTAAAGGACCAGGGGAGACCCAGTACTTC. This sequence encodes CASSFKGPGETQYF.

This chain joins TRBV9 and TRBJ2-2, with 9 bases matching TRBD2. This CDR3 spans 16 amino acids. Trimming removed 4 bases from V and 5 bases from J; junction bases left unmatched: 9. The germline gives CDR1 SGDLS, CDR2 YYNGEE. This CDR3 reads CASSKGGLAGTGELFF. The CDR3, as DNA: TGTGCCAGCAGCAAAGGGGGGCTAGCGGGAACCGGGGAGCTGTTTTTT.

This clonotype turned up a few times. The chain recombines TRBV10-2 with TRBJ1-4; no definite D call. V was cut by 3 bases and J by 7 bases, with 6 bases left in between. In germline, CDR1 is WSHSY, CDR2 SAAADI. The CDR3 spans 12 residues. Written as DNA, the CDR3 is TGCGCCAGCAGTGAAACAGTTGAAAAACTGTTTTTT. It is translated as CASSETVEKLFF.

This clonotype showed up many times. This chain's CDR3 is CASSSPGLYEQYF. The CDR3 bases are TGCGCCAGCAGCTCTCCAGGGTTGTACGAGCAGTACTTC. The chain carries TRBV5-1 and TRBJ2-7; maybe TRBD1 (5 bases). V shed 3 bases and J shed 4 bases, with 11 bases lying between them. The germline V gene has CDR1 SGHRS and CDR2 YFSETQ. The CDR3 has 13 residues.

Only a few counts were recorded for this clonotype. The gene calls are TRBV6-4 and TRBJ1-1; D is unresolved. The CDR3 is made up of 15 amino acids. Trimming removed 4 bases from V and 1 base from J, with 13 bases in between. Germline CDR1 is MRHNA and CDR2 is SNTAGT. The CDR3: CASSVEAGGNTEAFF. DNA for the CDR3: TGTGCCAGCAGTGTCGAGGCAGGAGGGAACACTGAAGCTTTCTTT.

This chain joins TRBV5-1 and TRBJ1-1; D might be TRBD1 (5 bases). The germline gives CDR1 SGHRS, CDR2 YFSETQ. This CDR3 spans 13 amino acids. The V end was cut by 0 bases, the J end by 5 bases, with 8 bases between. CDR3 DNA: TGCGCCAGCAGCTTGGCCCAGGGTACTGAAGCTTTCTTT. It translates to CASSLAQGTEAFF.

The chain joins TRBV5-1 to TRBJ2-5; tentative D call: TRBD1 (6 bases). The germline V and J ends were trimmed by 4 bases and 3 bases, with 16 bases remaining between them. CDR1 and CDR2 from the germline V gene are SGHRS and YFSETQ. The CDR3 is 15 residues long. CDR3 in DNA: TGCGCCAGCAGCCTTATGGGGGCGCCCGAAGAGACCCAGTACTTC. It specifies CASSLMGAPEETQYF.

In DNA form, the CDR3 reads TGTGCCAGCAGTCCGGGGGAGGCGACTAGCACAGATACGCAGTATTTT. Protein product: CASSPGEATSTDTQYF. The chain has TRBV2 and TRBJ2-3, with D perhaps TRBD2 (6 bases). Trimming took off 5 bases at V and 0 bases at J, with 15 bases between the two ends. This CDR3 has 16 residues. From germline, CDR1 is SNHLY and CDR2 FYNNEI.

In its sample, this clonotype was seen once. The V gene is TRBV21-1, the J gene TRBJ2-7; TRBD2 is the table's D call, not checked against the DNA. TRBV21-1 is tagged as a pseudogene. The CDR3 runs 20 residues. The CDR3 DNA reads TGTGCCAGCAGCGGGAGAGGGGCAGGGGGCCCTAGCGGGGGGCCTCAGGAGCAGTACGTC. Amino acids: CASSGRGAGGPSGGPQEQYV.